This T cell receptor beta chain was captured in a study of cytomegalovirus exposure and HLA in healthy donors. PCR employed 60 Vbeta and 13 Jbeta primers. Repertoires were generated with immunoSEQ multiplex PCR, while TCRdb's copy carries only in-frame clones and drops some. The sample includes 50,000 to 70,000 clones. A note on this clone: Antigen: not known.

Overall study results and limits: Using the classifier, cytomegalovirus status was reportedly diagnosed with high specificity and sensitivity. Roughly uniform sequencing depth across donors was assumed, possibly incorrectly. In vitro checks showed that three CMV-associated chains really do target CMV antigens.

The sample consisted of PBMCs. The clonotype was recovered from a woman under 30 in good health and CMV-seronegative.

CDR3 DNA: TGTGCCAGCAGTCCGGGGCGGGAAGTGAACACAGATACGCAGTATTTT. Protein sequence: CASSPGREVNTDTQYF. The J gene is TRBJ2-3, the V gene TRBV9, with D possibly being TRBD2 (6 bases). CDR1 SGDLS and CDR2 YYNGEE come from the germline V gene. Trimming left V 5 bases short and J 2 bases short, with 18 bases between. The CDR3 sequence is 16 residues long.